The 22 T cell receptor beta chains in this list originate from one sample, sequenced in a study of tissue T cells after allogeneic stem cell transplantation. Method: immunoSEQ multiplex PCR; TCRdb's copy keeps in-frame clones and lacks some. The profile shows tens of thousands of clones, 92% of them singletons. The sequencing here drew on blood, taken before transplantation. The receptor source for this set is a woman between 35 and 75 years old who later had graft-versus-host disease after an allogeneic stem cell transplant.

This rearrangement joins TRBV6-5 to TRBJ2-7; D may match TRBD1 or TRBD2 (5 bases each). The V end was cut by 6 bases, the J end by 4 bases, with 10 bases between. The length of the CDR3 is 12 residues. The germline gives CDR1 MNHEY, CDR2 SVGAGI. The CDR3 is CASSRDGYEQYF. The CDR3 nucleotides read TGTGCCAGCAGCCGGGACGGGTACGAGCAGTACTTC.

This clone was found a few times. The gene calls are TRBV2 and TRBJ1-5; D is possibly TRBD1 (5 bases). V was cut by 3 bases and J by 7 bases, with 13 bases left in between. CDR3 length: 14 amino acids. Germline V gives CDR1 SNHLY, CDR2 FYNNEI. The CDR3 loop reads CASSDLLGTQPQHF. The CDR3 coding sequence is TGTGCCAGCAGTGATCTTCTAGGGACCCAGCCCCAGCATTTT.

V usage is TRBV6-5 and J usage is TRBJ1-4, with 7 bases fitting TRBD1. The V segment lost 5 bases and the J segment 5 bases; nucleotides outside the gene matches: 5. The CDR3 covers 14 residues. From germline, CDR1 is MNHEY and CDR2 SVGAGI. CDR3 in DNA: TGTGCCAGCAGTCGGGACAGTGGCAATGAAAAACTGTTTTTT. This translates into CASSRDSGNEKLFF.

This chain links TRBV29-1 with TRBJ1-1, with 7 bases identical to TRBD1. CDR1 is SQVTM and CDR2 is ANQGSEA in the germline V gene. The junction had 2 bases not matched to a gene; V was cut back by 6 bases and J by 1 base. CDR3 length: 12 amino acids. In DNA form, the CDR3 reads TGCAGCGTCAGGGGGGGGAACACTGAAGCTTTCTTT. Its protein is CSVRGGNTEAFF. Full variable domain (rest looked up from reference TRBV29-1 and TRBJ1-1): SAVISQKPSRDICQRGTSLTIQCQVDSQVTMMFWYRQQPGQSLTLIATANQGSEATYESGFVIDKFPISRPNLTFSTLTVSNMSPEDSSIYLCSVRGGNTEAFFGQGTRLTVV.

This chain joins TRBV15 and TRBJ2-2, with D perhaps assigned TRBD1 or TRBD2 (5 bases each). Looked up from germline, CDR1 is LNHNV and CDR2 is YYDKDF (reference sequence). Deletions cut 3 bases from V and 6 bases from J, with 11 bases between. CDR3 length equals 14 residues. DNA for the CDR3: TGTGCCACCAGCAGGAACGAGGGGTCCGGGGAGCTGTTTTTT. Amino acids: CATSRNEGSGELFF.

The V call is TRBV28, the J call TRBJ1-1; D call uncertain. The CDR3 totals 11 residues. The ends were cut back, 8 bases at V and 0 bases at J, with 4 bases in the middle. Germline V gene data show CDR1 as MDHEN and CDR2 as SYDVKM. CDR3 sequence: CASGVNTEAFF. CDR3 nucleotide sequence: TGTGCCAGCGGGGTGAACACTGAAGCTTTCTTT.

The V gene is TRBV20-1, the J gene TRBJ1-1, with D unclear. Deletions cut 3 bases from V and 4 bases from J, with 18 bases between. Germline-derived CDR1 and CDR2 are DFQATT and SNEGSKA (reference sequence). The length of the CDR3 is 15 residues. This chain's CDR3 is CSASQWIGVATEAFF. The CDR3 DNA reads as TGCAGTGCTAGTCAGTGGATCGGGGTGGCCACTGAAGCTTTCTTT.

The table lists this clone with a count of one. The chain joins TRBV30 to TRBJ1-2; TRBD1 aligns across 8 bases. The junction had 9 bases not matched to a gene; V was cut back by 5 bases and J by 1 base. Looked up from germline, CDR1 is GTSNPN and CDR2 is SVGIG (reference sequence). The CDR3 totals 15 residues. CDR3 DNA sequence: TGTGCCTGGTACTGGAGACAGGGGAATAACTATGGCTACACCTTC. Amino acids: CAWYWRQGNNYGYTF. The whole variable domain, filled in from reference TRBV30 and TRBJ1-2, reads SQTIHQWPATLVQPVGSPLSLECTVEGTSNPNLYWYRQAAGRGLQLLFYSVGIGQISSEVPQNLSASRPQDRQFILSSKKLLLSDSGFYLCAWYWRQGNNYGYTFGSGTRLTVV.

J is TRBJ2-7 and V is TRBV29-1; 8 nucleotides align to TRBD1. The CDR3 spans 13 residues. J gave up 7 bases and V 0 bases, and 5 bases lay outside the gene matches. The germline V gene encodes CDR1 SQVTM and CDR2 ANQGSEA. The CDR3 reads CSVEDVYRGEQYF. CDR3 sequence (DNA): TGCAGCGTTGAAGATGTGTACAGGGGGGAGCAGTACTTC.

This clone was observed once. J is TRBJ2-2 and V is TRBV28, with D tentatively TRBD2 (5 bases). The CDR3 is 12 residues long. Germline loops: CDR1 MDHEN, CDR2 SYDVKM. V lost 3 bases and J 8 bases, leaving 7 bases between the germline ends. Here the CDR3 DNA reads TGTGCCAGCAGTTTCGGGGAAGGGGAGCTGTTTTTT. Its protein is CASSFGEGELFF.

The gene calls are TRBV7-8 and TRBJ2-3; 7 nucleotides match TRBD2. Germline V lookup: CDR1 SGHVS, CDR2 FQNEAQ. The CDR3 spans 18 residues. The V segment lost 0 bases and the J segment 2 bases; nucleotides outside the gene matches: 11. The CDR3 here is CASSLAGGLMGYTDTQYF. CDR3 coding DNA: TGTGCCAGCAGCTTAGCGGGGGGGTTGATGGGTTACACAGATACGCAGTATTTT.

V is TRBV28 and J is TRBJ2-3; D gene unclear. CDR1 and CDR2 from the germline V gene are MDHEN and SYDVKM. Trimming pared 3 bases from V and 0 bases from J, leaving 4 bases between. The CDR3 is made up of 13 amino acids. Written as DNA, the CDR3 is TGTGCCAGCAGTTTGGGCAGCACAGATACGCAGTATTTT. This gives the protein CASSLGSTDTQYF.

The chain joins TRBV4-1 to TRBJ1-3; the D is unclear. Germline values: CDR1 MGHRA, CDR2 YSYEKL. Trimming cost V 4 bases and J 8 bases, with 9 bases left between them. The length of the CDR3 is 12 residues. CDR3 protein: CASSPGSDTIYF. The CDR3, as DNA: TGCGCCAGCAGCCCAGGCTCGGACACCATATATTTT.

The chain uses TRBV7-9 and TRBJ2-7; maybe TRBD2 (5 bases). The CDR3 runs to 15 residues. Germline V gene sequence: CDR1 SEHNR, CDR2 FQNEAQ (reference sequence). V dropped 0 bases and J dropped 3 bases, with 12 bases sitting between them. The CDR3 DNA sequence: TGTGCCAGCAGCTTAGCGTTTCTGGGGAGCTACGAGCAGTACTTC. Protein: CASSLAFLGSYEQYF.

This clone was seen only once. J is TRBJ1-1 and V is TRBV3-1 (or the pseudogene TRBV3-2), with D tentatively TRBD1 (6 bases). This CDR3 spans 12 amino acids. Trimming cost V 4 bases and J 5 bases, with 8 bases left between them. In germline, CDR1 is LGHDT, CDR2 YNNKEL (reference sequence). CDR3 DNA: TGTGCCAGCAGCCCCGACAGGACTGAAGCTTTCTTT. Amino acid sequence: CASSPDRTEAFF.

V usage is TRBV6-2 or TRBV6-3 and J usage is TRBJ2-3; 13 positions agree with TRBD2. From germline, CDR1 is MNHEY and CDR2 SVGEGT. The CDR3 consists of 20 residues. J gave up 0 bases and V 6 bases, and 15 bases lay outside the gene matches. The chain's CDR3 is CASSSGLAGERVLSTDTQYF. The CDR3, as DNA: TGTGCCAGCAGCTCCGGACTAGCGGGAGAGAGAGTCCTAAGCACAGATACGCAGTATTTT.

V gene TRBV28 combines with J gene TRBJ2-1; 12 bases line up with TRBD1. The V and J ends lost 2 bases and 8 bases, in that order; junction bases with no gene match: 13. This CDR3 comprises 18 residues. The germline gives CDR1 MDHEN, CDR2 SYDVKM. DNA for the CDR3: TGTGCCAGCAGTTTACGCTATTTCCGGGACAGGGGGCTTCATGAGCAGTTCTTC. This encodes CASSLRYFRDRGLHEQFF.

Only one count was recorded for this clone. This sequence joins TRBV6-5 and TRBJ1-5; tentative D call: TRBD1 (6 bases). V lost 6 bases and J 4 bases, leaving 16 bases between the germline ends. The CDR3 sequence is 15 residues long. Per germline, CDR1 MNHEY and CDR2 SVGAGI. The CDR3 bases are TGTGCCAGCAGCACTACCGGGACACATAATCAGCCCCAGCATTTT. Amino acids: CASSTTGTHNQPQHF.

V is TRBV7-9 and J is TRBJ1-3; D gene unclear. V dropped 5 bases and J dropped 4 bases, with 12 bases sitting between them. The CDR3 has 14 amino acids. CDR1 and CDR2 (germline): SEHNR, FQNEAQ (reference sequence). Here the CDR3 DNA reads TGTGCCAGCAGCCAAACGACGGAGGGAAACACCATATATTTT. This gives the protein CASSQTTEGNTIYF.

The V gene is TRBV4-2, the J gene TRBJ2-5; maybe TRBD2 (6 bases). The DNA matches TRBJ2-7 better at its end, which makes the J call doubtful. CDR1 and CDR2 (germline): LGHNA, YNFKEQ. This CDR3 region has 16 residues. CDR3 sequence (DNA): TGTGCCAGCAGCCAAGAATGGTCACGGGGGAACTACGAGCAGTACTTC. It encodes CASSQEWSRGNYEQYF.

The genes are TRBV19 and TRBJ1-1; D gene uncertain. Per the germline V gene, CDR1 is LNHDA and CDR2 is SQIVND (reference sequence). Trimming took off 4 bases at V and 1 base at J, with 7 bases between the two ends. CDR3 length equals 13 residues. The CDR3 nucleotides read TGTGCCAGTAGTAAGTCAGGGAACACTGAAGCTTTCTTT. Its translation: CASSKSGNTEAFF.

This chain uses TRBV11-2 with TRBJ2-2; 13 bases agree with TRBD2. V shed 0 bases, J shed 5 bases, and the junction held 0 bases outside the gene matches. In germline, CDR1 is SGHAT, CDR2 FQNNGV. This CDR3 has 16 residues. The CDR3 sequence: CASSLEGLAGTGELFF. For the CDR3, the DNA is TGTGCCAGCAGCTTAGAGGGACTAGCGGGGACCGGGGAGCTGTTTTTT.